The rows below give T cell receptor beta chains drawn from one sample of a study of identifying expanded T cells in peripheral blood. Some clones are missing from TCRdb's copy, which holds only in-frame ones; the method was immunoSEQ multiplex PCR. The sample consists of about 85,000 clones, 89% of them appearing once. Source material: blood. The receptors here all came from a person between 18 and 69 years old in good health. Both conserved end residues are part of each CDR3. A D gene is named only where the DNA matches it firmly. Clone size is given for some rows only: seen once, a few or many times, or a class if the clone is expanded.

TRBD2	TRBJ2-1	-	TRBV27	CASSRLAGLYNEQFF	TGTGCCAGCAGCCGACTAGCGGGACTCTACAATGAGCAGTTCTTC
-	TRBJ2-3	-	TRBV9	CASSGPHTTDTQYF	TGTGCCAGCAGCGGCCCTCATACCACAGATACGCAGTATTTT
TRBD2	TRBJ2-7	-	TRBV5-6	CASSLGTNYEQYF	TGTGCCAGCAGCCTCGGGACTAACTACGAGCAGTACTTC
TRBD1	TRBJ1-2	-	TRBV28	CASSPGTGYGYTF	TGTGCCAGCAGTCCGGGGACAGGCTATGGCTACACCTTC
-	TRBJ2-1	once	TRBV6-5	CASRGGVSSYNEQFF	TGTGCCAGCCGCGGAGGGGTAAGCTCCTACAATGAGCAGTTCTTC
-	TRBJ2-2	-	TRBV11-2	CASSRGTVIETGELFF	TGTGCCAGCAGCCGGGGGACAGTAATTGAGACCGGGGAGCTGTTTTTT
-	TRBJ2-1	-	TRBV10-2	CASSENGLAGNEQFF	TGCGCCAGCAGTGAGAATGGTCTAGCAGGTAATGAGCAGTTCTTC
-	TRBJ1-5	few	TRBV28	CASSLLNSWGTSNQPQHF	TGTGCCAGCAGTTTATTAAACAGTTGGGGAACTAGCAATCAGCCCCAGCATTTT
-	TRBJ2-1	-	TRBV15	CATSGPRDNEQFF	TGTGCCACCAGCGGCCCCCGGGACAATGAGCAGTTCTTC
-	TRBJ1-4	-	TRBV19	CASSISALEKLFF	TGTGCCAGTAGTATTTCGGCGTTAGAAAAACTGTTTTTT
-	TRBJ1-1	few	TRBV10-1	CASRAGTGTEAFF	TGCGCCAGCAGGGCAGGCACGGGGACTGAAGCTTTCTTT
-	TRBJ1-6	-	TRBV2	CASKSLIGDNSPLHF	TGTGCCAGCAAGAGCCTAATTGGGGATAATTCACCCCTCCACTTT
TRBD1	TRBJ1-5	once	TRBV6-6	CASWTGHNQPQHF	TGTGCCAGCTGGACAGGGCACAATCAGCCCCAGCATTTT
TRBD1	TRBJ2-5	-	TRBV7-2	CASSPYWPGQTKETQYF	TGTGCCAGCAGCCCGTACTGGCCGGGACAGACTAAAGAGACCCAGTACTTC
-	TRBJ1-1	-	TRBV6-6	CASHRREARNTEAFF	TGTGCCAGCCATAGACGGGAAGCTAGGAACACTGAAGCTTTCTTT
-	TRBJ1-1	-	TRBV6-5	CASSRTNTEAFF	TGTGCCAGCAGTCGAACGAACACTGAAGCTTTCTTT
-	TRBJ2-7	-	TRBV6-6	CASSLNSYEQYF	TGTGCCAGCAGTTTGAACTCCTACGAGCAGTACTTC
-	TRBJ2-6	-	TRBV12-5	CASGPFVLTF	TGTGCTAGTGGTCCATTCGTCCTGACTTTC
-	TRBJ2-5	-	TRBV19	CASRGGETQYF	TGTGCCAGTAGGGGGGGAGAGACCCAGTACTTC
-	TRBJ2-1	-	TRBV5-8	CARKRGDVGEQFF	TGTGCCAGAAAACGGGGTGATGTTGGTGAGCAGTTCTTC
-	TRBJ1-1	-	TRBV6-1	CASIPPNMNTEAFF	TGTGCCAGCATACCCCCTAACATGAACACTGAAGCTTTCTTT
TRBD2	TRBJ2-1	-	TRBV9	CASSEIGTSGIREQFF	TGTGCCAGCAGCGAAATTGGGACTAGCGGGATACGTGAGCAGTTCTTC
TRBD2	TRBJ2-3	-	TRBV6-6	CASSVLAGVTDTQYF	TGTGCCAGCAGTGTACTAGCGGGAGTTACAGATACGCAGTATTTT
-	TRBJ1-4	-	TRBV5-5	CANPGAWGEKLFF	TGTGCCAACCCAGGGGCCTGGGGTGAAAAACTGTTTTTT
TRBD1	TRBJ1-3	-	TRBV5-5	CASSFSGTGFGNTIYF	TGTGCCAGCAGCTTTTCGGGGACAGGGTTTGGAAACACCATATATTTT
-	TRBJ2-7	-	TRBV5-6	CASSSGVVIEEQYF	TGTGCCAGCAGCTCGGGAGTGGTTATAGAGGAGCAGTACTTC
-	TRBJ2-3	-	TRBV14	CASIQGRWMMGTDTQYF	TGTGCCAGCATTCAAGGGCGGTGGATGATGGGCACAGATACGCAGTATTTT
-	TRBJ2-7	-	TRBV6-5	CASSVRTGSYEQYF	TGTGCCAGCAGTGTCCGGACGGGCTCCTACGAGCAGTACTTC
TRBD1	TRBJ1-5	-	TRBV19	CASSIGNRGGNQPQHF	TGTGCCAGTAGTATTGGGAACAGGGGTGGCAATCAGCCCCAGCATTTT
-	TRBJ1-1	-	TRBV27	CASTQGRWGQGFIF	TGTGCCAGCACCCAAGGGCGATGGGGGCAGGGTTTTATCTTT
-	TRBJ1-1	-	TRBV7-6	CASGEGGPRAEAFF	TGTGCCAGCGGGGAGGGGGGCCCAAGGGCTGAAGCTTTCTTT
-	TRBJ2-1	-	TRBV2	CASKYYNEQFF	TGTGCCAGCAAGTACTACAATGAGCAGTTCTTC
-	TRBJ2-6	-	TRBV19	CASSPSSSGANVLTF	TGTGCCAGTAGTCCTAGTTCATCTGGGGCCAACGTCCTGACTTTC
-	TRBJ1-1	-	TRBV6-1	CASSDRGVRNTEAFF	TGTGCCAGCAGTGATAGGGGAGTACGGAACACTGAAGCTTTCTTT
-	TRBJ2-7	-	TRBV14	CASSQLSLSSQYF	TGTGCCAGCAGCCAACTTTCTCTGAGCTCGCAGTACTTC
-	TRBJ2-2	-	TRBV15	CATENWGELFF	TGTGCCACCGAAAACTGGGGGGAGCTGTTTTTT
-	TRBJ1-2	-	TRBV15	CATSRDRGGYGYTF	TGTGCCACCAGCAGAGATCGAGGGGGTTATGGCTACACCTTC
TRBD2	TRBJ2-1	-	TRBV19	CASSMGLAGARNNEQFF	TGTGCCAGTAGTATGGGACTAGCGGGAGCAAGGAACAATGAGCAGTTCTTC
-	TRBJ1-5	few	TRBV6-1	CASTNNQPQHF	TGTGCCAGCACCAACAATCAGCCCCAGCATTTT
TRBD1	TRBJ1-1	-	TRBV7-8	CASSQRQGTNTEAFF	TGTGCCAGCAGCCAAAGACAGGGGACGAACACTGAAGCTTTCTTT
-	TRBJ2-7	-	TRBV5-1	CASSLSGSGAEQYF	TGCGCCAGCAGCTTGTCAGGCTCGGGGGCCGAGCAGTACTTC
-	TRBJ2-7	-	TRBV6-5	CASGRDGSSYEQYF	TGTGCCAGCGGTAGGGACGGTAGCTCCTACGAGCAGTACTTC
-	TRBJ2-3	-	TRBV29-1	CSVRASFSTDTQYF	TGCAGCGTTAGGGCTTCATTCTCCACAGATACGCAGTATTTT
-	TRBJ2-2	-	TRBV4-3	CASSQDLDRTTGELFF	TGCGCCAGCAGCCAAGATCTCGATAGGACCACCGGGGAGCTGTTTTTT